A single sample is the source of the 14 T cell receptor beta chains below, sequenced in a study of blood T cell repertoires in COVID-19. TCRdb keeps only in-frame clones here, not all; method: immunoSEQ multiplex PCR. The data show approximately 380,000 clones, with about 85% seen just once and about 3.6% held by the top ten. The specimen was peripheral blood. The receptors were sampled from a young woman with acute or convalescent COVID-19.

This clone showed up just once. The rearrangement links TRBV29-1 to TRBJ1-4; 8 positions match TRBD1. The CDR3 runs to 13 residues. In germline, CDR1 is SQVTM, CDR2 ANQGSEA. With V trimmed by 6 bases and J by 6 bases, 6 bases remained unmatched. The CDR3 is CSVTGGKDEKLFF. The DNA for the CDR3 is TGCAGCGTCACAGGGGGTAAAGATGAAAAACTGTTTTTT.

V and J are TRBV6-5 and TRBJ2-2; D gene ambiguous. Germline V gene data show CDR1 as MNHEY and CDR2 as SVGAGI. The germline V and J ends were trimmed by 6 bases and 8 bases, with 7 bases remaining between them. There are 11 residues in the CDR3. CDR3 DNA: TGTGCCAGCAGCTCCGTGGGGGAGCTGTTTTTT. This sequence encodes CASSSVGELFF.

The chain joins TRBV25-1 to TRBJ1-4; no clear D. V lost 1 base to trimming and J lost 13 bases, with 7 bases between them. Looked up from germline, CDR1 is MGHDK and CDR2 is SYGVNS. This CDR3 has 11 residues. The CDR3 DNA reads as TGTGCCAGCAGTGAATCGGTCGTACTGTTTTTT. It translates to CASSESVVLFF.

The chain is built from TRBV3-1 (or the pseudogene TRBV3-2) and TRBJ1-5; possibly TRBD1 for D (6 bases). The CDR3 length is 20 residues. V was clipped by 7 bases and J by 0 bases, with 28 bases between them. CDR1 and CDR2 from the germline V gene are LGHDT and YNNKEL (reference sequence). CDR3 bases: TGTGCCAGCATTAAGGGGGTAGACAGGCCGACGATCTATAGCAATCAGCCCCAGCATTTT. Protein product: CASIKGVDRPTIYSNQPQHF.

The chain combines TRBV19 with TRBJ2-3, with a possible D match to TRBD2 (7 bases). V lost 3 bases and J 2 bases, leaving 12 bases between the germline ends. CDR1 is LNHDA and CDR2 is SQIVND in the germline V gene (reference sequence). The CDR3 runs to 15 residues. The CDR3 DNA is TGTGCCAGTAGTATCAGGGGAGGGCCCACAGATACGCAGTATTTT. Translating gives CASSIRGGPTDTQYF.

Only a few counts were recorded for this clone. This rearrangement joins TRBV12-3 or TRBV12-4 to TRBJ2-3; D is possibly TRBD2 (6 bases). The V end was cut by 1 base, the J end by 11 bases, with 10 bases between. The CDR3 length is 12 residues. Here the CDR3 DNA reads TGTGCCAGCAGTTTAGTTTTCGGGGGGCAGTATTTT. Protein product: CASSLVFGGQYF.

This clone has just a few counts. The gene calls are TRBV18 and TRBJ2-7; 7 bases match TRBD1. With V trimmed by 3 bases and J by 5 bases, 10 bases remained unmatched. CDR3 size: 15 residues. Germline CDR1 reads KGHSH; CDR2 reads LQKENI. CDR3 sequence: CASSPARDSGNEQYF. The CDR3 coding sequence is TGTGCCAGCTCACCTGCTAGGGACAGCGGAAACGAGCAGTACTTC. Based on the CDR3 plus reference TRBV18 and TRBJ2-7, the full variable domain is NAGVMQNPRHLVRRRGQEARLRCSPMKGHSHVYWYRQLPEEGLKFMVYLQKENIIDESGMPKERFSAEFPKEGPSILRIQQVVRGDSAAYFCASSPARDSGNEQYFGPGTRLTVT.

The chain joins TRBV11-2 to TRBJ2-7, with 9 bases that match TRBD1. Germline lookup yields CDR1 SGHAT and CDR2 FQNNGV. This CDR3 region has 16 residues. V shed 4 bases and J 2 bases; nucleotides not matched to a gene: 9. The CDR3 nucleotides read TGTGCCAGCAGCTCCCACCGCGGACAGGGGCCCTACGAGCAGTACTTC. Its translation: CASSSHRGQGPYEQYF.

This chain links TRBV11-2 with TRBJ2-1; 13 bases map to TRBD2. CDR1 is SGHAT, CDR2 FQNNGV, per germline. This CDR3 has 16 residues. J was trimmed by 11 bases and V by 4 bases; bases with no gene match: 11. This CDR3 is CASSSYPGLAGIQQFF. CDR3 bases: TGTGCCAGCAGCTCCTACCCGGGACTAGCGGGAATACAGCAGTTCTTC.

This clone was detected only once. The chain joins TRBV7-8 to TRBJ2-5, with a weak D call TRBD2 (5 bases). Germline V gene lookup returns CDR1 SGHVS and CDR2 FQNEAQ. The CDR3 covers 12 residues. V was cut by 5 bases and J by 5 bases, with 9 bases left in between. The CDR3 region has the DNA TGTGCCAGCAGCCCGGGAACGGAGACCCAGTACTTC. Residues: CASSPGTETQYF.

This clone came up many times. The chain couples TRBV6-5 to TRBJ1-4, with TRBD1 matching over 9 bases. The CDR3 extends over 11 amino acids. Germline CDR1 reads MNHEY; CDR2 reads SVGAGI. The V and J ends lost 8 bases and 15 bases, in that order; junction bases with no gene match: 7. The CDR3 sequence is CASGRGTGLFF. CDR3 nucleotides: TGTGCCAGCGGGCGGGGGACAGGGTTGTTTTTT.

This chain joins TRBV4-1 and TRBJ2-7, with 7 positions matching TRBD1. V lost 5 bases, J lost 1 base, and 2 bases stayed unmatched. This CDR3 spans 13 amino acids. Germline values: CDR1 MGHRA, CDR2 YSYEKL. The chain's CDR3 is CASSGTVSYEQYF. CDR3 coding DNA: TGCGCCAGCAGCGGGACAGTTTCCTACGAGCAGTACTTC.

This clone was picked up a small number of times. The V call is TRBV24-1, the J call TRBJ1-5; 7 positions agree with TRBD1. J gave up 9 bases and V 5 bases, and 6 bases lay outside the gene matches. The CDR3 loop spans 13 amino acids. Germline-derived CDR1 and CDR2 are KGHDR and SFDVKD. The DNA of the CDR3 is TGTGCCACCAGTGCAGGGGGAGAACGGCCCCAGCATTTT. Its protein product is CATSAGGERPQHF.

There are a few counts of this clone. The chain employs TRBV7-6 and TRBJ2-5; 8 positions agree with TRBD2. This CDR3 region has 15 residues. Germline CDR1 SGHVS, CDR2 FNYEAQ. V shed 3 bases and J 5 bases; nucleotides not matched to a gene: 8. The CDR3 loop reads CASSLGTRPAETQYF. Here the CDR3 DNA reads TGTGCCAGCAGCTTGGGGACTAGACCCGCCGAGACCCAGTACTTC.